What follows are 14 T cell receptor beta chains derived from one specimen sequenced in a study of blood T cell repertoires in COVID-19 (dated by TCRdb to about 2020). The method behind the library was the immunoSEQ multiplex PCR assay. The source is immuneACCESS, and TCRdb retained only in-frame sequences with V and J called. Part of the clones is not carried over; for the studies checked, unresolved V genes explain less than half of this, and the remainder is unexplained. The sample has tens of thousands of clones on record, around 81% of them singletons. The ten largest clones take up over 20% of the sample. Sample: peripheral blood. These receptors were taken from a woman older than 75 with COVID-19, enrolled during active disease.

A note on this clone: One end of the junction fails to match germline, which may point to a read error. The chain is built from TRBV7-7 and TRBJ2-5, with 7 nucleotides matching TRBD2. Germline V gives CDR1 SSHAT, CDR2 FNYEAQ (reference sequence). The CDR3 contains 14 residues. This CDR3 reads CASSSSGAGETQYF. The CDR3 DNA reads TGTGCTAGCAGCTCTTCAGGAGCGGGGGAGACCCAGTACTTC. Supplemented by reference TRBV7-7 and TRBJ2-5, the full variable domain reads GAGVSQSPRYKVTKRGQDVTLRCDPISSHATLYWYQQALGQGPEFLTYFNYEAQPDKSGLPSDRFSAERPEGSISTLTIQRTEQRDSAMYRCASSSSGAGETQYFGPGTRLLVL.

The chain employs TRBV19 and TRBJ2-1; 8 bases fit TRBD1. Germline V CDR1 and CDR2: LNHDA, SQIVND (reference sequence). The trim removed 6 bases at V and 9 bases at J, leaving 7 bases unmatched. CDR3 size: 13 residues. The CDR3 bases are TGTGCCAGTAGCTGGACAGGGACCGGTGAGCAGTTCTTC. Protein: CASSWTGTGEQFF. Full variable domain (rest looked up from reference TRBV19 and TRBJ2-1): DGGITQSPKYLFRKEGQNVTLSCEQNLNHDAMYWYRQDPGQGLRLIYYSQIVNDFQKGDIAEGYSVSREKKESFPLTVTSAQKNPTAFYLCASSWTGTGEQFFGPGTRLTVL.

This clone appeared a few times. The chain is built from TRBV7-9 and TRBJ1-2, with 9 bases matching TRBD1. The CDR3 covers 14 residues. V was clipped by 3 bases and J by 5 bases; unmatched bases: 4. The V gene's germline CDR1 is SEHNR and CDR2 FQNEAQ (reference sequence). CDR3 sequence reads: CASSLPGTGYGYTF. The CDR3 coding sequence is TGTGCCAGCAGCTTGCCGGGGACAGGGTATGGCTACACCTTC.

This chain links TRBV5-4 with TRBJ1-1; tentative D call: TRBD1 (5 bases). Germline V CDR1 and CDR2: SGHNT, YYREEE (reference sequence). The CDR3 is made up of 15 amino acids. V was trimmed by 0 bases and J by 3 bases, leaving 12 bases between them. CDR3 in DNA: TGTGCCAGCAGCTTGGCCGTAGGGGCCTACACTGAAGCTTTCTTT. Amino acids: CASSLAVGAYTEAFF. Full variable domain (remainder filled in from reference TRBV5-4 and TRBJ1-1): ETGVTQSPTHLIKTRGQQVTLRCSSQSGHNTVSWYQQALGQGPQFIFQYYREEENGRGNFPPRFSGLQFPNYSSELNVNALELDDSALYLCASSLAVGAYTEAFFGQGTRLTVV.

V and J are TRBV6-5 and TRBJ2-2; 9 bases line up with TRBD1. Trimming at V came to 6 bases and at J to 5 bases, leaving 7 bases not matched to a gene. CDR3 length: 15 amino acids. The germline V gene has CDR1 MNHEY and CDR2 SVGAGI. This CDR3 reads CASRSGQGRTGELFF. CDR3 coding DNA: TGTGCCAGCAGAAGCGGACAGGGGAGAACCGGGGAGCTGTTTTTT.

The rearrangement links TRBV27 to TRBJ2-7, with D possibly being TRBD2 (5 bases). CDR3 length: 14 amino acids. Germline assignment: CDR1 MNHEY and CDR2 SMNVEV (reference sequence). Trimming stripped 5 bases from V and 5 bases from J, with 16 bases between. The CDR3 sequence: CASSTREKRNEQYF. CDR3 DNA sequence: TGTGCCAGCAGTACCCGGGAAAAAAGAAACGAGCAGTACTTC.

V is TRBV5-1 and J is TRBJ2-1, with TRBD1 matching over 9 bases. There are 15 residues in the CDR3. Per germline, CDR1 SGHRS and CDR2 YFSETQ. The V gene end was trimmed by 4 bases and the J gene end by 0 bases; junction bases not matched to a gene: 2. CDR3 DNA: TGCGCCAGCAGCCCGACAGGGGGCTCCTACAATGAGCAGTTCTTC. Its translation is CASSPTGGSYNEQFF.

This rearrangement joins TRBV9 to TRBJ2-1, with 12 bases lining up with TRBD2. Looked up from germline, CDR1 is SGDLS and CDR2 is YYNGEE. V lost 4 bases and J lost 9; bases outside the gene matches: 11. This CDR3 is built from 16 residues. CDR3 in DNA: TGTGCCAGCAGCCCCAATTCGGGACTAGCGGGTGGTGAGCAGTTCTTC. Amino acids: CASSPNSGLAGGEQFF.

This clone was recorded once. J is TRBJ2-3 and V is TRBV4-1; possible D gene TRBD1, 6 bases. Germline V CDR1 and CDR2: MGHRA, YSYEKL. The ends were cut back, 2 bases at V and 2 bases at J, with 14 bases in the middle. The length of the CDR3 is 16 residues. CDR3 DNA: TGCGCCAGCAGCCAAAACCGACAGGTTATCACAGATACGCAGTATTTT. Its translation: CASSQNRQVITDTQYF.

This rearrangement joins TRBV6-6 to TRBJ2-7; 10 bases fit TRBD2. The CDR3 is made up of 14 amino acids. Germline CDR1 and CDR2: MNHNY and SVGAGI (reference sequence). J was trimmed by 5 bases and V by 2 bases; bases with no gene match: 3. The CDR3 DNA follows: TGTGCCAGCAGTTACGCTAGCGGGAGCAACGAGCAGTACTTC. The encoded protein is CASSYASGSNEQYF.

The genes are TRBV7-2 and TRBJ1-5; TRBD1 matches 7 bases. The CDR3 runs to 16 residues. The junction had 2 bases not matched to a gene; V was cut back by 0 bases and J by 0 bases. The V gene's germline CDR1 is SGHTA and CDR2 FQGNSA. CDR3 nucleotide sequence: TGTGCCAGCAGCTTAGCGGGACAGTTTAGCAATCAGCCCCAGCATTTT. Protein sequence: CASSLAGQFSNQPQHF.

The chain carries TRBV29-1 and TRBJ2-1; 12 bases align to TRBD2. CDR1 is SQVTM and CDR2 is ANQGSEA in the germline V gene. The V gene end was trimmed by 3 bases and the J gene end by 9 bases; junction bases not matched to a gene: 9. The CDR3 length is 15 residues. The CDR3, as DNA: TGCAGCGTTGAGGCGCCTAGCGGGAGGGCCTTTGAGCAGTTCTTC. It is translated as CSVEAPSGRAFEQFF.

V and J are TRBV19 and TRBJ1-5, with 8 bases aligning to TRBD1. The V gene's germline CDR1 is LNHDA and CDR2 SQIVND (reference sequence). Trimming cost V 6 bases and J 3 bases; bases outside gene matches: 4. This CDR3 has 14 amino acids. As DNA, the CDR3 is TGTGCCAGTAGGGGACAGGCGCTCAATCAGCCCCAGCATTTT. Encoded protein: CASRGQALNQPQHF.

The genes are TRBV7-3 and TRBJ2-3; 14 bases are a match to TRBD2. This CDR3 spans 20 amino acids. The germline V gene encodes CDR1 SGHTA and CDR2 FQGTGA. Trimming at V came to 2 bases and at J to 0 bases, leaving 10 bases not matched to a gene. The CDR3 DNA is TGTGCCAGCAGCTTAGATGGGACTAGCGGGAGCAGAACTAGCACAGATACGCAGTATTTT. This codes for CASSLDGTSGSRTSTDTQYF.